Below are 8 T cell receptor beta chains sequenced from a single sample in a study of cytotoxic CD8 clonotypes in ibrutinib-treated CLL. Sequenced by immunoSEQ multiplex PCR; TCRdb stores in-frame clones only, minus some. The data show some 300,000 clones, around four fifths seen once. The sequences come from PBMCs, collected before ibrutinib treatment. These receptors were taken from a human donor with chronic lymphocytic leukemia.

J is TRBJ1-1 and V is TRBV28; D remains ambiguous. V shed 10 bases and J shed 5 bases, with 8 bases lying between them. This CDR3 spans 10 amino acids. Germline-derived CDR1 and CDR2 are MDHEN and SYDVKM. CDR3 bases: TGTGCCACCCAATTTACTGAAGCTTTCTTT. This codes for CATQFTEAFF.

The rearrangement uses TRBV28 and TRBJ1-5, with TRBD1 identical over 7 bases. V shed 5 bases and J 0 bases; nucleotides not matched to a gene: 7. In germline, CDR1 is MDHEN, CDR2 SYDVKM. The CDR3 runs 16 residues. The CDR3 here is CASSPRGQNSNQPQHF. CDR3 sequence (DNA): TGTGCCAGCAGTCCTCGGGGACAGAATAGCAATCAGCCCCAGCATTTT.

This clone has only one observation. This chain links TRBV7-6 with TRBJ2-7; D possibly corresponds to TRBD1 (6 bases). This CDR3 comprises 14 residues. Trimming left V 1 base short and J 3 bases short, with 10 bases between. Per germline, CDR1 SGHVS and CDR2 FNYEAQ. For the CDR3, the DNA is TGTGCCAGCAGCTTAGGCGCCAGGGGCTACGAGCAGTACTTC. It yields the protein CASSLGARGYEQYF.

This clone has only one observation. J is TRBJ2-3 and V is TRBV7-9, with 8 bases lining up with TRBD2. V trimming: 5 bases; J trimming: 1 base; junction bases outside the gene matches: 8. CDR1 is SEHNR, CDR2 FQNEAQ, per germline (reference sequence). The CDR3 contains 16 residues. The CDR3 sequence is CASSTRPTSGTDTQYF. The CDR3 DNA follows: TGTGCCAGCAGCACCCGACCGACTAGCGGCACAGATACGCAGTATTTT.

This sequence joins TRBV5-1 and TRBJ1-2, with TRBD1 identical over 9 bases. Looked up from germline, CDR1 is SGHRS and CDR2 is YFSETQ. V shed 0 bases, J shed 4 bases, and the junction held 7 bases outside the gene matches. The CDR3 contains 16 residues. The DNA of the CDR3 is TGCGCCAGCAGCTTGGGGACAGGGGCTTTCCCCTATGGCTACACCTTC. Protein: CASSLGTGAFPYGYTF.

This chain joins TRBV4-3 and TRBJ2-4, with a weak D call TRBD2 (5 bases). The V end was cut by 1 base, the J end by 1 base, with 8 bases between. The CDR3 is 15 residues long. Germline assignment: CDR1 LGHNA and CDR2 YSLEER. The CDR3 nucleotides read TGCGCCAGCAGCCAAGTACCGGGGGCCAAAAACATTCAGTACTTC. Amino acid sequence: CASSQVPGAKNIQYF.

This clone was detected only once. The V and J genes are TRBV4-2 and TRBJ2-2, with 8 bases that match TRBD2. The CDR3 spans 16 residues. The J segment lost 6 bases and the V segment lost 2 bases, leaving 8 bases of the junction unmatched. CDR1 and CDR2 from the germline V gene are LGHNA and YNFKEQ. The CDR3 loop reads CASSQQAGDGSGELFF. The CDR3 nucleotides read TGTGCCAGCAGCCAACAAGCGGGAGATGGGTCCGGGGAGCTGTTTTTT.

The V and J genes are TRBV6-5 and TRBJ1-5, with TRBD1 as a possible D gene (6 bases). Looked up from germline, CDR1 is MNHEY and CDR2 is SVGAGI. The V and J ends lost 3 bases and 10 bases respectively, with 10 bases between them. The length of the CDR3 is 12 residues. For the CDR3, the DNA is TGTGCCAGCAGTTATCGGGGGGGCCCCCAGCATTTT. Amino acids: CASSYRGGPQHF.